The rows below give T cell receptor beta chains drawn from one sample of a study of T-cell memory formation after mild COVID-19. Each CDR3 protein is one row after TCRdb ran MiXCR on the 5' RACE reads. Here the sample spans roughly 350,000 distinct CDR3 sequences, roughly an eighth being singletons. Sequences were obtained from PBMCs or a T cell subset sorted from them (not recorded which). Receptors originate from a man aged 18-30 years who had mild COVID-19 (a few samples of this study predate the infection). Cell type and time point are not known. CDR3s include the opening cysteine and the closing phenylalanine or tryptophan.

v_call	cdr3_aa
TRBV3-1	CASSHRGNYGYTF
TRBV5-6	CASSFHRAAEQYF
TRBV5-4	CASSLQDRDYEQYF
TRBV5-1	CASRGTEQETQYF
TRBV7-2	CASSEQGTNTGELFF
TRBV10-3	CAISETSGGGNEQFF
TRBV29-1	CSAGTVGGEAFF
TRBV12-3/TRBV12-4	CASSPGGAGYTF
TRBV12-3/TRBV12-4	CASSPGASTDTQYF
TRBV4-1	CASSLMISDTQYF
TRBV5-1	CASSISDKNIQYF
TRBV28	CASSHRQGRGQETQYF
TRBV23-1	CASSQGDSSYNEQFF
TRBV20-1	CSAREGTVEFAKLFF
TRBV4-1	CASSQDMRVRLGTQYF
TRBV10-3	CAISEPTSGVPYTQYF
TRBV12-3/TRBV12-4	CASSPATGFPEAFF
TRBV10-3	CAISNRQGVAQPQHF
TRBV20-1	CRLAGGSLGDTQYF
TRBV12-3/TRBV12-4	CASSPGGRFADTQYF
TRBV5-1	CASSFAVGQPQHF
TRBV9	CASSALAGANEQFF
TRBV19	CATAPLGGMNTEAFF
TRBV7-8	CASSSAGGSYNEQFF
TRBV29-1	CSVEGKDEFSTDTQYF
TRBV20-1	CSASFPTGRGGSDTQYF
TRBV5-6	CASSGAGTGVYGYTF
TRBV2	CASEQGAGTGELFF
TRBV6-5	CASSSVGLVDTQYF
TRBV20-1	CSAREGTDTEAFF
TRBV6-5	CASKYTGTGLTGELFF
TRBV15	CATSRDSGILHF
TRBV29-1	CSVGGLYGYTF
TRBV6-5	CASSYSSGSTGELFF
TRBV19	CATNPTSDGWFF